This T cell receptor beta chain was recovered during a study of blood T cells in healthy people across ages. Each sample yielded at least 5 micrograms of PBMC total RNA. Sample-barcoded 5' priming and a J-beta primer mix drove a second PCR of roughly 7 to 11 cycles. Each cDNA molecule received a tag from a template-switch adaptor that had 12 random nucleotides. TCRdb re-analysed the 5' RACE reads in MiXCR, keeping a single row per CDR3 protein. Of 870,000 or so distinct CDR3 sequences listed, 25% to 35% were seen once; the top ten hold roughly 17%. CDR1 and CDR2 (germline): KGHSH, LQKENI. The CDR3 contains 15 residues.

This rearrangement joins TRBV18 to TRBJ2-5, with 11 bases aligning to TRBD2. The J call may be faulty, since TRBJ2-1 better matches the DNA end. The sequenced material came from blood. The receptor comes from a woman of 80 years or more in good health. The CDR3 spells CASSRGLADQETQFF. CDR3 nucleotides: TGTGCCAGCTCCCGGGGACTAGCGGACCAAGAGACCCAGTTCTTC.